One and the same sample provided the 29 T cell receptor beta chains below, sequenced in a study of lymphopenia after photon versus proton radiotherapy. TCRdb's copy holds only in-frame clones and misses some; the assay was immunoSEQ multiplex PCR. The table records about 25,000 clones, around 83% of them present only once. Specimen: peripheral blood, collected from a patient treated with photon-based radiotherapy. Source of these receptors: a woman in her 50s with pancreatic cancer.

The rearrangement joins TRBV9 to TRBJ1-1; 8 bases map to TRBD1. The CDR3 extends over 13 amino acids. The V segment lost 2 bases and the J segment 4 bases; nucleotides outside the gene matches: 1. CDR1 SGDLS and CDR2 YYNGEE come from the germline V gene. In DNA, the CDR3 is TGTGCCAGCAGCGTGGACAGGGCCACTGAAGCTTTCTTT. Its translation: CASSVDRATEAFF.

This rearrangement joins TRBV29-1 to TRBJ2-7; weak D call: TRBD1 (6 bases). Trimming removed 7 bases at V and 5 bases at J, with 9 bases between. The CDR3 loop spans 10 amino acids. CDR1 and CDR2 (germline): SQVTM, ANQGSEA. CDR3 DNA sequence: TGCAGCGCTGGGGGCAACGAGCAGTACTTC. Its protein product is CSAGGNEQYF.

Comments on this clone: Other DNA sequences from this sample encode an identical CDR3 as well. The genes are TRBV6-5 and TRBJ2-1, with TRBD1 as a possible D gene (6 bases). Deletions cut 7 bases from V and 7 bases from J, with 11 bases between. The germline V gene encodes CDR1 MNHEY and CDR2 SVGAGI. CDR3 length equals 12 residues. The CDR3 spells CASTNRVNEQFF. The CDR3 nucleotides are TGTGCCAGCACTAACAGGGTAAATGAGCAGTTCTTC.

The J gene is TRBJ2-7, the V gene TRBV2; D gene unclear. The CDR3 totals 12 residues. V was clipped by 7 bases and J by 5 bases, with 12 bases between them. The germline V gene has CDR1 SNHLY and CDR2 FYNNEI. CDR3 sequence (DNA): TGTGCCAGCAAAGTCGGTGTCCACGAGCAGTACTTC. The encoded protein is CASKVGVHEQYF.

This clone was found a few times. The rearrangement links TRBV27 to TRBJ2-7, with D hard to call. Trimming took 2 bases from V and 2 from J, leaving 10 bases between them. There are 14 residues in the CDR3. CDR1 is MNHEY, CDR2 SMNVEV, per germline (reference sequence). The CDR3 sequence: CASSLGHKTYEQYF. The CDR3 DNA follows: TGTGCCAGCAGTTTAGGGCACAAGACCTACGAGCAGTACTTC.

The chain recombines TRBV7-2 with TRBJ2-3; D not resolved. The CDR3 is made up of 16 amino acids. The germline V gene encodes CDR1 SGHTA and CDR2 FQGNSA. Deletions cut 0 bases from V and 1 base from J, with 11 bases between. CDR3 sequence reads: CASSLASKLCTDTQYF. The CDR3 DNA reads as TGTGCCAGCAGCTTAGCTAGCAAACTCTGCACAGATACGCAGTATTTT.

J is TRBJ2-2 and V is TRBV4-3; D may match TRBD1 or TRBD2 (5 bases each). The V end lost 5 bases, the J end lost 4 bases, and 20 bases lay between the germline ends. Per the germline V gene, CDR1 is LGHNA and CDR2 is YSLEER. The CDR3 has 17 residues. Here the CDR3 reads CASSISIRSGGTGELFF. In DNA, the CDR3 is TGCGCCAGCAGCATATCAATACGTTCTGGGGGCACCGGGGAGCTGTTTTTT.

The gene calls are TRBV7-8 and TRBJ2-5, with TRBD2 identical over 13 bases. From germline, CDR1 is SGHVS and CDR2 FQNEAQ. V lost 4 bases to trimming and J lost 5 bases; unmatched junction nucleotides: 7. There are 16 residues in the CDR3. CDR3 amino acids: CASSSSTSGRWETQYF. Here the CDR3 DNA reads TGTGCCAGCAGCTCCTCGACTAGCGGGAGGTGGGAGACCCAGTACTTC. The whole variable domain, filled in from reference TRBV7-8 and TRBJ2-5, reads GAGVSQSPRYKVAKRGQDVALRCDPISGHVSLFWYQQALGQGPEFLTYFQNEAQLDKSGLPSDRFFAERPEGSVSTLKIQRTQQEDSAVYLCASSSSTSGRWETQYFGPGTRLLVL.

V and J are TRBV18 and TRBJ2-2; a possible D gene is TRBD2 (6 bases). CDR1 is KGHSH and CDR2 is LQKENI in the germline V gene. V lost 0 bases and J lost 2, with 7 bases in between. The CDR3 has 15 amino acids. The CDR3 sequence: CASSPPGLNTGELFF. CDR3 coding DNA: TGTGCCAGCTCACCACCGGGACTCAACACCGGGGAGCTGTTTTTT. Looking up the rest from reference TRBV18 and TRBJ2-2 gives the full variable domain: NAGVMQNPRHLVRRRGQEARLRCSPMKGHSHVYWYRQLPEEGLKFMVYLQKENIIDESGMPKERFSAEFPKEGPSILRIQQVVRGDSAAYFCASSPPGLNTGELFFGEGSRLTVL.

The chain links TRBV7-2 to TRBJ1-4; no clear D. CDR1 SGHTA and CDR2 FQGNSA come from the germline V gene. Trimming pared 4 bases from V and 3 bases from J, leaving 9 bases between. The CDR3 runs to 14 residues. CDR3 amino acids: CASSSGPPNEKLFF. The CDR3 bases are TGTGCCAGCAGCTCCGGGCCTCCTAATGAAAAACTGTTTTTT.

This clone was seen only a few times. CDR3: CASSLGAGGVYNEQFF. CDR3 DNA sequence: TGTGCCAGCAGCTTAGGTGCAGGGGGAGTCTACAATGAGCAGTTCTTC. The chain carries TRBV7-2 and TRBJ2-1, with 7 bases fitting TRBD1. The V gene end was trimmed by 1 base and the J gene end by 3 bases; junction bases not matched to a gene: 6. Germline CDR1 SGHTA, CDR2 FQGNSA. CDR3 length equals 16 residues.

The V and J genes are TRBV27 and TRBJ2-5; a possible D gene is TRBD2 (6 bases). The CDR3 runs to 15 residues. V was shortened by 5 bases and J by 3 bases, with 16 bases between the two germline ends. Germline V gene data show CDR1 as MNHEY and CDR2 as SMNVEV (reference sequence). Here the CDR3 reads CASSGREVREETQYF. CDR3 nucleotides: TGTGCCAGCAGTGGTAGGGAGGTTAGGGAAGAGACCCAGTACTTC.

The genes are TRBV19 and TRBJ1-5; D call uncertain. CDR1 LNHDA and CDR2 SQIVND come from the germline V gene (reference sequence). Between the trimmed V and J ends, which lost 5 bases and 2 bases, there was a span of 13 bases. The CDR3 is made up of 15 amino acids. The CDR3 DNA follows: TGTGCCAGTAGTCTCCGGAAGGGCGGCAATCAGCCCCAGCATTTT. This translates into CASSLRKGGNQPQHF.

The chain uses TRBV2 and TRBJ1-4; D may be TRBD1 (6 bases). Trimming removed 7 bases at V and 6 bases at J, with 9 bases between. CDR1 is SNHLY and CDR2 is FYNNEI in the germline V gene. The CDR3 has 12 residues. The CDR3 DNA reads as TGTGCCAGCACTAGGGGGGATGAAAAACTGTTTTTT. This encodes CASTRGDEKLFF.

The gene calls are TRBV29-1 and TRBJ2-3; the D gene is possibly TRBD2 (6 bases). Germline V gene data show CDR1 as SQVTM and CDR2 as ANQGSEA. The CDR3 has 11 residues. The V and J ends lost 7 bases and 4 bases respectively, with 9 bases between them. Written as DNA, the CDR3 is TGCAGCGGTGGGACTTCAGATACGCAGTATTTT. Protein sequence: CSGGTSDTQYF.

The gene calls are TRBV10-1 and TRBJ2-2, with 7 bases matching TRBD1. J gave up 1 base and V 8 bases, and 13 bases lay outside the gene matches. Germline V CDR1 and CDR2: WNHNN, SYGVQD (reference sequence). The CDR3 loop spans 17 amino acids. DNA of the CDR3: TGCGCCAGCGCGGATCCCCCGACAGGGATGAACACCGGGGAGCTGTTTTTT. Translation: CASADPPTGMNTGELFF.

The chain couples TRBV19 to TRBJ2-5; maybe TRBD1 (5 bases). V was cut by 5 bases and J by 5 bases, with 18 bases left in between. This CDR3 has 15 amino acids. Germline loops: CDR1 LNHDA, CDR2 SQIVND (reference sequence). The CDR3 DNA reads TGTGCCAGTAGTGCCCCCTTTACAGGTTCGGAGACCCAGTACTTC. Protein: CASSAPFTGSETQYF.

The gene calls are TRBV5-1 and TRBJ2-1, with a weak D call TRBD2 (6 bases). Germline CDR1 and CDR2: SGHRS and YFSETQ. The V gene lost 5 bases and the J gene lost 6 bases, with 12 bases spanning the gap. This CDR3 comprises 13 residues. DNA of the CDR3: TGCGCCAGCAGAAACCTGGGGGGCAATGAGCAGTTCTTC. Translated: CASRNLGGNEQFF.

This clone has more than one count but fewer than ten. In DNA, the CDR3 is TGTGCCAGCAGCTTAGTCGTAGGGGATGAGCAGTTCTTC. The encoded protein is CASSLVVGDEQFF. The chain is built from TRBV7-9 and TRBJ2-1, with D possibly being TRBD1 (5 bases). The length of the CDR3 is 13 residues. Germline assignment: CDR1 SEHNR and CDR2 FQNEAQ (reference sequence). V was shortened by 1 base and J by 8 bases, with 9 bases between the two germline ends.

The gene calls are TRBV7-2 and TRBJ1-5; perhaps TRBD1 as D (5 bases). The V and J ends lost 5 bases and 4 bases respectively, with 15 bases between them. From germline, CDR1 is SGHTA and CDR2 FQGNSA. The CDR3 is 15 residues long. CDR3 sequence reads: CASSLGRQLNQPQHF. The CDR3 DNA is TGTGCCAGCAGCCTAGGCCGACAGCTGAATCAGCCCCAGCATTTT.

In the case of this clone: At the DNA level, this CDR3 is encoded by other sequences in the same sample as well. J is TRBJ2-1 and V is TRBV10-2; a possible D gene is TRBD2 (5 bases). This CDR3 region has 13 residues. V lost 6 bases and J 0 bases, leaving 6 bases between the germline ends. In germline, CDR1 is WSHSY, CDR2 SAAADI. As DNA, the CDR3 is TGCGCCAGCAGGGACTCCTCCTACAATGAGCAGTTCTTC. Translation: CASRDSSYNEQFF.

This chain links TRBV5-4 with TRBJ1-1; 7 nucleotides match TRBD1. Germline-derived CDR1 and CDR2 are SGHNT and YYREEE (reference sequence). CDR3 length: 15 amino acids. V lost 3 bases and J lost 4; bases outside the gene matches: 9. CDR3 loop: CASSSVQGISTEAFF. In DNA form, the CDR3 reads TGTGCCAGCAGCTCCGTACAGGGGATTAGCACTGAAGCTTTCTTT.

CDR3 protein: CASSLEFGGAEAFF. In DNA form, the CDR3 reads TGTGCCAGCAGCTTAGAGTTTGGGGGGGCTGAAGCTTTCTTT. The V and J genes are TRBV7-2 and TRBJ1-1, with D possibly being TRBD1 (5 bases). The germline V gene has CDR1 SGHTA and CDR2 FQGNSA. The CDR3 loop spans 14 amino acids. Trimming shortened V by 1 base and J by 6 bases, and 12 bases separated the two germline ends.

This clone was recorded a few times. Written as DNA, the CDR3 is TGTGCCAGCAGCTACGGACAGGGGAGCACAGATACGCAGTATTTT. Its protein product is CASSYGQGSTDTQYF. V gene TRBV5-6 combines with J gene TRBJ2-3; TRBD1 matches at 9 bases. Germline CDR1 is SGHDT and CDR2 is YYEEEE. CDR3 length equals 15 residues. V lost 3 bases, J lost 0 bases, and 2 bases stayed unmatched.

V and J are TRBV28 and TRBJ2-7; D is unclear. Germline CDR1 MDHEN, CDR2 SYDVKM. Trimming removed 8 bases at V and 2 bases at J, with 13 bases between. The CDR3 covers 13 residues. The CDR3 DNA follows: TGTGCCAGCGCCTTTTCCGGGCCCTACGAGCAGTACTTC. It translates to CASAFSGPYEQYF.

The CDR3: CASSPARTSGRIKNEQFF. For the CDR3, the DNA is TGTGCCAGCTCACCCGCCAGGACTAGCGGGAGAATCAAAAATGAGCAGTTCTTC. The chain employs TRBV18 and TRBJ2-1; 13 bases line up with TRBD2. V shed 3 bases and J 7 bases; nucleotides not matched to a gene: 12. The CDR3 sequence is 18 residues long. Germline CDR1 is KGHSH and CDR2 is LQKENI.

The chain links TRBV11-2 to TRBJ2-1, with D maybe TRBD2 (5 bases). This CDR3 region has 15 residues. From germline, CDR1 is SGHAT and CDR2 FQNNGV. With 5 bases removed from V and 2 bases from J, the gap between germline ends came to 13 bases. The CDR3 nucleotides read TGTGCCAGCAGCCCCGGACTCTCAGCCTACAATGAGCAGTTCTTC. Amino acid sequence: CASSPGLSAYNEQFF.

This chain uses TRBV19 with TRBJ2-2; 7 bases line up with TRBD2. V trimming: 5 bases; J trimming: 0 bases; junction bases outside the gene matches: 9. Germline CDR1 and CDR2: LNHDA and SQIVND (reference sequence). CDR3 length: 17 residues. The CDR3 sequence is CASSPLSSGANTGELFF. Here the CDR3 DNA reads TGTGCCAGTAGTCCCCTATCTAGCGGAGCGAACACCGGGGAGCTGTTTTTT.

The chain recombines TRBV9 with TRBJ2-3; D is unclear. CDR3 size: 12 residues. The V and J ends lost 3 bases and 2 bases respectively, with 4 bases between them. Germline lookup yields CDR1 SGDLS and CDR2 YYNGEE. The CDR3 spells CASSGHTDTQYF. CDR3 nucleotide sequence: TGTGCCAGCAGCGGTCACACAGATACGCAGTATTTT. The variable domain in full, completed from reference TRBV9 and TRBJ2-3, reads DSGVTQTPKHLITATGQRVTLRCSPRSGDLSVYWYQQSLDQGLQFLIQYYNGEERAKGNILERFSAQQFPDLHSELNLSSLELGDSALYFCASSGHTDTQYFGPGTRLTVL.